In its sample, the clone carrying this T cell receptor beta chain was seen a few times. This entry comes from a study of regulatory T cells in long-lasting Graves disease. Construction of TCR beta libraries relied on iRepertoire HTBI primers and on Arm-PCR targeting CDR3 regions. Each CDR3 protein is one row after TCRdb ran MiXCR on the multiplex PCR reads. The sample lists roughly 560,000 distinct CDR3 sequences, about 16% seen once, with roughly 25% in the top ten. Time point described: newly diagnosed GD, antithyroid drugs for less than 3 months. PBMCs were the source of the RNA used for TCR sequencing. CDR3 length: 16 amino acids. V gave up 4 bases and J gave up 0 bases; unmatched junction bases: 8. Germline lookup yields CDR1 MNHEY and CDR2 SVGAGI. This sample was also put to use in a study of T cells in Graves' hyperthyroidism and ophthalmopathy. From that study: Primed by the HTBI set, a first-round RT-PCR was run on the TCR CDR3.

The source material was peripheral blood mononuclear cells (PBMCs), sampled at new diagnosis, from a patient treated with antithyroid drugs. The sequence was collected from a woman aged 40 to 65 with Graves disease. The chain combines TRBV6-5 with TRBJ1-2; 7 nucleotides align to TRBD1. CDR3: CASSLPDRAANYGYTF. CDR3 bases: TGTGCCAGCAGTTTGCCCGACAGGGCGGCTAACTATGGCTACACCTTC.